This T cell receptor beta chain is from a study of cytomegalovirus exposure and HLA in healthy donors. A multiplex PCR was run with 60 Vbeta primers and 13 Jbeta primers. Assay: immunoSEQ multiplex PCR; the TCRdb copy retains only in-frame clones and omits some. There are about 190,000 clones in the sample; about 69% occur only once, and more than 4% lies in the top ten. CDR1 SGHVS and CDR2 FQNEAQ come from the germline V gene. The CDR3 spans 14 residues. The V gene end was trimmed by 6 bases and the J gene end by 9 bases; junction bases not matched to a gene: 13. Unrecorded immune exposures were likely, despite nominal health at sampling. Study observations and caveats: A previous analysis found most TCR beta V segments productive roughly 87% or roughly 30% of the time. As a later analysis revealed, the rate of TCR association differed by HLA locus, with DRB1 most and HLA-C fewest. Generally TCR sequences proved uncommon, though certain public TCRs appeared in numerous donors.

Of note for this clone: Its antigen is undetermined.

The V gene is TRBV7-8, the J gene TRBJ2-7; TRBD2 aligns across 8 bases. Sequencing was done on a sample of PBMCs. The clonotype comes from a man aged 25-40 years in good health and CMV-seropositive. The CDR3 region is CASRALAANGVQYF. In DNA, the CDR3 is TGTGCCAGCAGGGCACTAGCGGCAAACGGCGTGCAGTACTTC.